The 23 T cell receptor beta chains below come from one sample, sequenced in a study of beta chain features in type 1 diabetes. Notes on the study in general: Significant though moderate, a shortening of TCRB CDR3s appeared in all four CD4+ subsets of Type 1 diabetes patients.

Investigators reverse transcribed all isolated RNA, so they sequenced expressed TCRB transcripts. Repertoires were generated with immunoSEQ multiplex PCR, while TCRdb's copy carries only in-frame clones and drops some. The sample shows about 160,000 clones, roughly 8% of them seen only once. Antigens for these TCRs are unknown. The sample consisted of central memory CD4+ T cells from blood. The receptors here all came from a woman aged 18-29 years with type 1 diabetes.

DNA for the CDR3: TGTGCCAGCAGCTTAGCTCGCGAGCAGTACTTC. This codes for CASSLAREQYF. The V and J genes are TRBV11-3 and TRBJ2-7; D not certain. Germline V lookup: CDR1 SGHNT, CDR2 YENEEA. Trimming took 1 base from V and 6 from J, leaving 4 bases between them. The CDR3 loop spans 11 amino acids.

The chain employs TRBV6-1 and TRBJ2-3; 10 bases map to TRBD1. V gave up 4 bases and J gave up 4 bases; unmatched junction bases: 5. The CDR3 length is 15 residues. Germline lookup yields CDR1 MNHNS and CDR2 SASEGT. The DNA for the CDR3 is TGTGCCAGCAGTGGCCGGGACAGGGGAGCAGATACGCAGTATTTT. Its protein is CASSGRDRGADTQYF.

A few counts support this clone. The chain uses TRBV9 and TRBJ1-5; TRBD1 aligns across 7 bases. This CDR3 has 15 residues. Trimming took 3 bases from V and 5 from J; bases not matched to a gene: 8. Germline-derived CDR1 and CDR2 are SGDLS and YYNGEE. The CDR3 coding sequence is TGTGCCAGCAGCGAGACCGGGACAGAATATCAGCCCCAGCATTTT. Its translation: CASSETGTEYQPQHF. The full variable domain, its missing parts supplied by reference TRBV9 and TRBJ1-5, is DSGVTQTPKHLITATGQRVTLRCSPRSGDLSVYWYQQSLDQGLQFLIQYYNGEERAKGNILERFSAQQFPDLHSELNLSSLELGDSALYFCASSETGTEYQPQHFGDGTRLSIL.

V is TRBV11-2 and J is TRBJ2-2; tentative D call: TRBD2 (5 bases). This CDR3 region has 16 residues. The germline V gene has CDR1 SGHAT and CDR2 FQNNGV. Trimming left V 8 bases short and J 3 bases short, with 19 bases between. The DNA of the CDR3 is TGTGCCAGCCCCCGTCGAGCGGCCCGAGACACCGGGGAGCTGTTTTTT. This translates into CASPRRAARDTGELFF.

There are a few counts of this clone. The rearrangement joins TRBV29-1 to TRBJ2-7; D is possibly TRBD2 (5 bases). The CDR3 is 13 residues long. The germline V gene encodes CDR1 SQVTM and CDR2 ANQGSEA. Deletions cut 3 bases from V and 0 bases from J, with 9 bases between. The DNA for the CDR3 is TGCAGCGTTGATGGCGGGCCCTCCTACGAGCAGTACTTC. Its protein product is CSVDGGPSYEQYF.

Notes on this clone: The junction differs from germline at one of its ends, possibly a read error. The chain joins TRBV28 to TRBJ1-4; D is unclear. The germline V gene has CDR1 MDHEN and CDR2 SYDVKM. This CDR3 contains 12 residues. The CDR3 protein is CASRPTTEKLFF. CDR3 coding DNA: TGTGCCAGCAGGCCCACTACTGAAAAACTGTTTTTT.

The chain links TRBV29-1 to TRBJ1-3; possibly TRBD1 for D (5 bases). The germline gives CDR1 SQVTM, CDR2 ANQGSEA. The CDR3 runs to 13 residues. V lost 7 bases, J lost 2 bases, and 12 bases lay in between. The CDR3 DNA reads as TGCAGCGCCTGGGGCAGGGCTGGAAACACCATATATTTT. Protein: CSAWGRAGNTIYF.

V gene TRBV15 combines with J gene TRBJ2-1; 12 bases agree with TRBD2. Germline lookup yields CDR1 LNHNV and CDR2 YYDKDF (reference sequence). This CDR3 has 18 residues. J gave up 1 base and V 3 bases, and 7 bases lay outside the gene matches. The CDR3 bases are TGTGCCACCAGCAGCTCTAGCGGGGGGGCGTTATCCTACAATGAGCAGTTCTTC. Translation gives CATSSSSGGALSYNEQFF.

The CDR3 sequence is CASSLSETQYF. CDR3 nucleotides: TGCGCCAGCAGCTTGTCGGAGACCCAGTACTTC. The chain recombines TRBV5-1 with TRBJ2-5; unclear D gene. Deletions cut 1 base from V and 5 bases from J, with 3 bases between. This CDR3 is built from 11 residues. Per the germline V gene, CDR1 is SGHRS and CDR2 is YFSETQ. Based on the CDR3 plus reference TRBV5-1 and TRBJ2-5, the full variable domain is KAGVTQTPRYLIKTRGQQVTLSCSPISGHRSVSWYQQTPGQGLQFLFEYFSETQRNKGNFPGRFSGRQFSNSRSEMNVSTLELGDSALYLCASSLSETQYFGPGTRLLVL.

This clone was counted a few times. This chain links TRBV5-1 with TRBJ1-1; 8 nucleotides agree with TRBD1. The V gene end was trimmed by 7 bases and the J gene end by 5 bases; junction bases not matched to a gene: 4. The CDR3 is made up of 12 amino acids. Per germline, CDR1 SGHRS and CDR2 YFSETQ. CDR3 protein: CASGNRGTEAFF. The CDR3 nucleotides are TGCGCCAGCGGAAACAGGGGGACTGAAGCTTTCTTT.

This clone was observed a few times. In the same sample, other DNA sequences code for this CDR3. The rearrangement links TRBV7-2 to TRBJ1-1; 9 positions match TRBD1. Germline V gene lookup returns CDR1 SGHTA and CDR2 FQGNSA. With V trimmed by 5 bases and J by 5 bases, 3 bases remained unmatched. The CDR3 covers 13 residues. The CDR3, as DNA: TGTGCCAGCAGCCCGACAGGGGGGACTGAAGCTTTCTTT. Protein product: CASSPTGGTEAFF. Using reference TRBV7-2 and TRBJ1-1 for the parts outside the CDR3, the full variable domain is GAGVSQSPSNKVTEKGKDVELRCDPISGHTALYWYRQSLGQGLEFLIYFQGNSAPDKSGLPSDRFSAERTGGSVSTLTIQRTQQEDSAVYLCASSPTGGTEAFFGQGTRLTVV.

The rearrangement uses TRBV7-9 and TRBJ2-7, with a tentative D call TRBD2 (6 bases). The germline V gene encodes CDR1 SEHNR and CDR2 FQNEAQ (reference sequence). The CDR3 is 15 residues long. Between the trimmed V and J ends, which lost 0 bases and 2 bases, there was a span of 11 bases. DNA of the CDR3: TGTGCCAGCAGCTTAGCCGGGGGACTTACCTACGAGCAGTACTTC. This translates into CASSLAGGLTYEQYF.

This CDR3 is CASSLYRGDEKLFF. CDR3 bases: TGTGCCAGCAGCTTATACAGGGGCGATGAAAAACTGTTTTTT. The chain couples TRBV7-9 to TRBJ1-4, with 7 positions matching TRBD1. The CDR3 spans 14 residues. Germline loops: CDR1 SEHNR, CDR2 FQNEAQ (reference sequence). V lost 2 bases to trimming and J lost 6 bases; unmatched junction nucleotides: 3. The full variable domain, with the rest looked up from reference TRBV7-9 and TRBJ1-4, is DTGVSQNPRHKITKRGQNVTFRCDPISEHNRLYWYRQTLGQGPEFLTYFQNEAQLEKSRLLSDRFSAERPKGSFSTLEIQRTEQGDSAMYLCASSLYRGDEKLFFGSGTQLSVL.

This clone showed up just a few times. The sample has other DNA sequences that encode this CDR3 too. The chain combines TRBV11-2 with TRBJ2-4; D is possibly TRBD2 (5 bases). The CDR3 spans 18 residues. V lost 0 bases and J 1 base, leaving 16 bases between the germline ends. The V gene's germline CDR1 is SGHAT and CDR2 FQNNGV. The CDR3 nucleotides read TGTGCCAGCAGCTTAGATCAAGGTGGGAGCGTTGCCAAAAACATTCAGTACTTC. This sequence encodes CASSLDQGGSVAKNIQYF.

This clone was counted only a few times. This chain uses TRBV4-1 with TRBJ2-5; 7 bases align to TRBD1. Germline loops: CDR1 MGHRA, CDR2 YSYEKL. CDR3 length: 15 amino acids. The V segment lost 4 bases and the J segment 5 bases; nucleotides outside the gene matches: 10. In DNA form, the CDR3 reads TGCGCCAGCAGCCCAGCCCCACAGGGGAAGGAGACCCAGTACTTC. It is translated as CASSPAPQGKETQYF.

This clone was recorded a few times. The chain employs TRBV19 and TRBJ2-7; a weak D match, TRBD1 (6 bases). Germline-derived CDR1 and CDR2 are LNHDA and SQIVND (reference sequence). Deletions cut 6 bases from V and 5 bases from J, with 17 bases between. This CDR3 has 14 amino acids. The chain's CDR3 is CASRNSGTLDEQYF. In nucleotides, the CDR3 is TGTGCCAGTAGAAATTCCGGGACACTCGACGAGCAGTACTTC.

J is TRBJ1-2 and V is TRBV4-3; 9 bases are shared with TRBD1. Germline lookup yields CDR1 LGHNA and CDR2 YSLEER. The CDR3 spans 18 residues. The junction had 9 bases not matched to a gene; V was cut back by 0 bases and J by 1 base. This CDR3 is CASSQDQSGTGYNYGYTF. The CDR3 bases are TGCGCCAGCAGCCAAGACCAATCTGGGACAGGGTATAACTATGGCTACACCTTC.

The chain employs TRBV5-1 and TRBJ1-1; D gene uncertain. Per germline, CDR1 SGHRS and CDR2 YFSETQ. The V gene lost 1 base and the J gene lost 4 bases, with 11 bases spanning the gap. The CDR3 runs 14 residues. The CDR3 bases are TGCGCCAGCAGCTTGCGTACTGTGAGCACTGAAGCTTTCTTT. It specifies CASSLRTVSTEAFF.

V and J are TRBV7-8 and TRBJ2-7; TRBD2 aligns across 9 bases. Germline CDR1 SGHVS, CDR2 FQNEAQ. V shed 5 bases and J 4 bases; nucleotides not matched to a gene: 9. There are 15 residues in the CDR3. The CDR3 is CASSTSGLASYEQYF. The CDR3 DNA reads TGTGCCAGCAGCACCTCGGGACTAGCATCATACGAGCAGTACTTC.

This clone turned up a few times. The chain joins TRBV28 to TRBJ2-4; no clear D. Germline V gene sequence: CDR1 MDHEN, CDR2 SYDVKM. The germline V and J ends were trimmed by 3 bases and 6 bases, with 9 bases remaining between them. The length of the CDR3 is 13 residues. CDR3 in amino acids: CASSFVQINIQYF. The CDR3 DNA follows: TGTGCCAGCAGTTTTGTTCAGATAAACATTCAGTACTTC.

The rearrangement links TRBV5-1 to TRBJ2-5, with 9 bases fitting TRBD1. The CDR3 covers 17 residues. The J segment lost 5 bases and the V segment lost 2 bases, leaving 13 bases of the junction unmatched. Germline values: CDR1 SGHRS, CDR2 YFSETQ. The CDR3 nucleotides read TGCGCCAGCAGCTTCCTCCCCGGACAGGGGCTGGGGGAGACCCAGTACTTC. Its protein is CASSFLPGQGLGETQYF.

This chain links TRBV5-5 with TRBJ2-3; 8 positions agree with TRBD2. Germline trimming cut 2 bases from V and 4 bases from J; bases unmatched to any gene: 6. CDR3 size: 15 residues. CDR1 is SGHKS, CDR2 YYEKEE, per germline (reference sequence). In nucleotides, the CDR3 is TGTGCCAGCAGCTTTAGCGGGGCCCGGTCAGATACGCAGTATTTT. Its protein is CASSFSGARSDTQYF.

The genes are TRBV7-8 and TRBJ2-2; weak D call: TRBD1 (6 bases). From germline, CDR1 is SGHVS and CDR2 FQNEAQ. CDR3 size: 13 residues. The ends were cut back, 1 base at V and 6 bases at J, with 6 bases in the middle. CDR3 bases: TGTGCCAGCAGCTTAGACAGGGCCGGGGAGCTGTTTTTT. The encoded protein is CASSLDRAGELFF.